This TCR beta chain is from a study of T cell responses to AZD1222 COVID-19 vaccine. General study results and limits: The reported proportion of spike-specific TCRs targeting unmutated variant regions was nearly half. Most donors were white British and more were female, and clonal diversity was possibly underestimated. Repertoire sampling happened only post peak T cell response.

The CDR3 length is 16 residues. Trimming took 2 bases from V and 3 from J, leaving 14 bases between them. CDR1 is SGDLS, CDR2 YYNGEE, per germline. The repertoire was sequenced with immunoSEQ multiplex PCR; TCRdb's copy has only in-frame clones and lacks some. The repertoire holds some 130,000 clones, 65% to 90% seen once, with approximately 20% in the top ten. To note about this clone: The antigen remains unidentified.

The sample was peripheral blood, taken on day 0 of AZD1222 vaccination. This clonotype was obtained from an adult in good health. The chain couples TRBV9 to TRBJ1-4, with unresolved D. The CDR3 nucleotides read TGTGCCAGCAGCGTTGGAGTTACGCCGTCTAATGAAAAACTGTTTTTT. Protein: CASSVGVTPSNEKLFF.